The rows below give T cell receptor beta chains drawn from one sample of a study of monozygotic twins with inflammatory bowel disease. TCRdb reprocessed the 5' RACE reads; each CDR3 protein has one entry and no DNA is given. The sample includes 330,000 or so distinct CDR3 sequences. Sequences were obtained from blood. The receptors were sampled from a human donor with ulcerative colitis or Crohn's disease, or a healthy co-twin of an affected twin (not recorded which). Both conserved end residues are part of each CDR3. Fields, in order: J gene, V gene, CDR3 protein.

TRBJ2-3,TRBV2,CASSVLAGTDTQYF
TRBJ2-5,TRBV5-1,CASAPGQPDQETQYF
TRBJ2-3,TRBV7-8,CASIPDGSNTDTQYF
TRBJ2-1,TRBV19,CASSTPSGKLFNEQFF
TRBJ2-7,TRBV11-2,CASSRGVYEQYF
TRBJ2-3,TRBV7-8,CASSLPRLAGGKDTQYF
TRBJ1-5,TRBV25-1,CASSESIGDQPQHF
TRBJ2-1,TRBV5-1,CASSMRVHPSVYNEQFF
TRBJ2-5,TRBV10-3,CAISESTRPGSGETQYF
TRBJ2-7,TRBV20-1,CSVRAQGSYEQYF
TRBJ1-6,TRBV4-1,CASRTPGQGTSPLHF
TRBJ2-3,TRBV5-6,CASSSYRSRPSTDTQYF
TRBJ2-2,TRBV11-2,CASSLTSGGAENTGELFF
TRBJ2-7,TRBV27,CASSLVASSYEQYF
TRBJ1-1,TRBV12-5,CASGLAPGQGAANTEAFF
TRBJ1-1,TRBV11-2,CASSPTTPGTANTEAFF
TRBJ2-1,TRBV5-1,CASRDEGNEQFF
TRBJ1-5,TRBV4-1,CASRLSAAGWQPQHF